These 9 T cell receptor beta chains were all obtained from the same sample, sequenced in a study of T cell responses to AZD1222 COVID-19 vaccine. TCRdb's copy holds only in-frame clones and misses some; the assay was immunoSEQ multiplex PCR. The sample lists 150,000 to 200,000 clones, approximately 94% occurring once. The material was peripheral blood, obtained on day 0 of AZD1222 vaccination. The receptor set was obtained from an adult in good health.

The V gene is TRBV30, the J gene TRBJ1-2; D is ambiguous. Per the germline V gene, CDR1 is GTSNPN and CDR2 is SVGIG (reference sequence). The V end lost 4 bases, the J end lost 1 base, and 4 bases lay between the germline ends. The CDR3 loop spans 11 amino acids. CDR3 DNA: TGTGCCTGGACGGATAACTATGGCTACACCTTC. It is translated as CAWTDNYGYTF.

Only one count was recorded for this clone. This sequence joins TRBV9 and TRBJ2-2, with D unresolved. Germline V gene sequence: CDR1 SGDLS, CDR2 YYNGEE. V lost 0 bases, J lost 3 bases, and 6 bases lay in between. The CDR3 consists of 14 residues. CDR3 sequence: CASSVELDTGELFF. In DNA form, the CDR3 reads TGTGCCAGCAGCGTAGAGTTGGACACCGGGGAGCTGTTTTTT.

A single count supports this clone. The chain recombines TRBV6-5 with TRBJ1-1; no firm D call. Germline V gene sequence: CDR1 MNHEY, CDR2 SVGAGI. Trimming cost V 6 bases and J 4 bases, with 12 bases left between them. The CDR3 is 13 amino acids. CDR3 loop: CASSYAPATEAFF. CDR3 nucleotide sequence: TGTGCCAGCAGCTACGCCCCAGCCACTGAAGCTTTCTTT.

This clone showed up just once. This rearrangement joins TRBV5-8 to TRBJ2-5, with D maybe TRBD1 (5 bases). This CDR3 contains 15 residues. The V and J ends lost 0 bases and 4 bases respectively, with 13 bases between them. Per the germline V gene, CDR1 is SGHTS and CDR2 is YDEGEE. CDR3 bases: TGTGCCAGCAGCTTGGATTTCCAGGGAACAGAGACCCAGTACTTC. As protein: CASSLDFQGTETQYF.

The rearrangement uses TRBV24-1 and TRBJ1-1; no clear D gene. Germline CDR1 is KGHDR and CDR2 is SFDVKD. V was pared by 0 bases and J by 1 base, with 5 bases between. The CDR3 contains 14 residues. CDR3 DNA sequence: TGTGCCACCAGTGATTTGGACGGGAACACTGAAGCTTTCTTT. Translated, it gives CATSDLDGNTEAFF.

The chain combines TRBV19 with TRBJ2-1, with 8 bases fitting TRBD1. Germline CDR1 is LNHDA and CDR2 is SQIVND (reference sequence). V shed 5 bases and J 8 bases; nucleotides not matched to a gene: 8. This CDR3 comprises 14 residues. The CDR3 loop reads CASSAGGVLDEQFF. The CDR3 bases are TGTGCCAGTAGTGCAGGGGGCGTCTTAGATGAGCAGTTCTTC.

The chain is built from TRBV5-6 and TRBJ2-2; tentatively, D is TRBD1 (6 bases). There are 15 residues in the CDR3. Looked up from germline, CDR1 is SGHDT and CDR2 is YYEEEE. Trimming shortened V by 5 bases and J by 3 bases, and 14 bases separated the two germline ends. Here the CDR3 reads CASRRQHRDTGELFF. CDR3 sequence (DNA): TGTGCCAGCAGACGTCAGCACAGGGACACCGGGGAGCTGTTTTTT.

This sequence joins TRBV6-6 and TRBJ2-5, with D perhaps TRBD2 (6 bases). V was shortened by 6 bases and J by 1 base, with 15 bases between the two germline ends. The V gene's germline CDR1 is MNHNY and CDR2 SVGAGI (reference sequence). The CDR3 consists of 15 residues. Written as DNA, the CDR3 is TGTGCCAGCAGGGGAGGCGGGCTCATCCAAGAGACCCAGTACTTC. Its protein is CASRGGGLIQETQYF.

This sequence joins TRBV5-6 and TRBJ1-4; perhaps TRBD1 as D (5 bases). This CDR3 is 17 amino acids long. V gave up 3 bases and J gave up 7 bases, with 22 bases separating them. Germline CDR1 is SGHDT and CDR2 is YYEEEE. The CDR3 sequence: CASSSLGPGPLSEKLFF. The CDR3 DNA is TGTGCCAGCAGCTCGCTTGGGCCGGGACCCCTGAGTGAAAAACTGTTTTTT. The complete variable domain, with remaining parts taken from reference TRBV5-6 and TRBJ1-4, reads DAGVTQSPTHLIKTRGQQVTLRCSPKSGHDTVSWYQQALGQGPQFIFQYYEEEERQRGNFPDRFSGHQFPNYSSELNVNALLLGDSALYLCASSSLGPGPLSEKLFFGSGTQLSVL.